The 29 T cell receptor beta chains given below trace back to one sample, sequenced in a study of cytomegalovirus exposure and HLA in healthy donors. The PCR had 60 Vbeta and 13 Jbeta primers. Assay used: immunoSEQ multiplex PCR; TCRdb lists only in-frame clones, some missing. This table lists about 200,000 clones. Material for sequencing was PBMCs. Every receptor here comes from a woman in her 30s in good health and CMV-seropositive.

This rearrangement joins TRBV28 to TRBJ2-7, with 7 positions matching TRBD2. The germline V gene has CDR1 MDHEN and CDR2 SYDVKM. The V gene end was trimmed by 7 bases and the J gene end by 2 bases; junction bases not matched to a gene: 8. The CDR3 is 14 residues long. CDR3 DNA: TGTGCCAGCAACCCCCCCGGACTAGCCTACGAGCAGTACTTC. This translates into CASNPPGLAYEQYF. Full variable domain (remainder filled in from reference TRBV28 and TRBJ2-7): DVKVTQSSRYLVKRTGEKVFLECVQDMDHENMFWYRQDPGLGLRLIYFSYDVKMKEKGDIPEGYSVSREKKERFSLILESASTNQTSMYLCASNPPGLAYEQYFGPGTRLTVT.

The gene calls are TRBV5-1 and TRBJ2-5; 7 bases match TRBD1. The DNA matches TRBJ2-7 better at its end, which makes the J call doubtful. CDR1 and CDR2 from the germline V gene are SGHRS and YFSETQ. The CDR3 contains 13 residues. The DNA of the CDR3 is TGCGCCAGCAGCTGGGGACAGCCCTACGAGCAGTACTTC. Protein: CASSWGQPYEQYF.

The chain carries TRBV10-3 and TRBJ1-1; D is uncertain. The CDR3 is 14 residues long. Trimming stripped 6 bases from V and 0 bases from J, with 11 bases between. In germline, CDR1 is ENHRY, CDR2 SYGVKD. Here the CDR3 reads CAIRPTVMNTEAFF. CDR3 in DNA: TGTGCCATCAGGCCCACAGTGATGAACACTGAAGCTTTCTTT.

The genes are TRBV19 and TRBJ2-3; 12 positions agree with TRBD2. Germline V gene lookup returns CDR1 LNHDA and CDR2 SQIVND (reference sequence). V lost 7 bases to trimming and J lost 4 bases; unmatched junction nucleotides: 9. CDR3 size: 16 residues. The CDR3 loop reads CASKGNRLAGADTQYF. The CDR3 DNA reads TGTGCCAGTAAAGGGAACCGACTAGCGGGGGCAGATACGCAGTATTTT.

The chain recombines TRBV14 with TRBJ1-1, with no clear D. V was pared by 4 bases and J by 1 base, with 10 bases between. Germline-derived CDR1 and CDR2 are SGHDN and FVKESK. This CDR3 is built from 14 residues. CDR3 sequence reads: CASSPTQTNTEAFF. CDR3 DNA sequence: TGTGCCAGCAGCCCGACACAGACGAACACTGAAGCTTTCTTT.

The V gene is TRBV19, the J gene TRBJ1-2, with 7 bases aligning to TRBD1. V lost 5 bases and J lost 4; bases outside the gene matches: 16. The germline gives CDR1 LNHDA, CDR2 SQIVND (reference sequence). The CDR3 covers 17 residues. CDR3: CASSSAGTDSGGYGYTF. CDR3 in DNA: TGTGCCAGTAGTTCGGCCGGGACAGATTCCGGGGGCTATGGCTACACCTTC.

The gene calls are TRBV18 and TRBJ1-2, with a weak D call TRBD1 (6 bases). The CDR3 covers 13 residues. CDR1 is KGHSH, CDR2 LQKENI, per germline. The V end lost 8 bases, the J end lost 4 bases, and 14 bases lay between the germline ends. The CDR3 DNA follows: TGTGCCAGCACCTTGGACAGCAGCTATGGCTACACCTTC. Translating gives CASTLDSSYGYTF.

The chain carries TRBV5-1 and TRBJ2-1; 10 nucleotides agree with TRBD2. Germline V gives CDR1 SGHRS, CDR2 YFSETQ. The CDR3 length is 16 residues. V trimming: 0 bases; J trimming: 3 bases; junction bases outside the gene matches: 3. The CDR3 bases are TGCGCCAGCAGCTTGGGACTAGCGGGTTTCTACAATGAGCAGTTCTTC. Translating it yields CASSLGLAGFYNEQFF.

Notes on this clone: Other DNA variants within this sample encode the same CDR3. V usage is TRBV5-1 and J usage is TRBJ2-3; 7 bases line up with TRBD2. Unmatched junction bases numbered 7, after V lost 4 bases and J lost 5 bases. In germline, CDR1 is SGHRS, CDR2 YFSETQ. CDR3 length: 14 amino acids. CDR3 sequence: CASSLSAGVDTQYF. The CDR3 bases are TGCGCCAGCAGCCTGTCCGCGGGAGTAGATACGCAGTATTTT. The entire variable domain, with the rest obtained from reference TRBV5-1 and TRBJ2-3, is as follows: KAGVTQTPRYLIKTRGQQVTLSCSPISGHRSVSWYQQTPGQGLQFLFEYFSETQRNKGNFPGRFSGRQFSNSRSEMNVSTLELGDSALYLCASSLSAGVDTQYFGPGTRLTVL.

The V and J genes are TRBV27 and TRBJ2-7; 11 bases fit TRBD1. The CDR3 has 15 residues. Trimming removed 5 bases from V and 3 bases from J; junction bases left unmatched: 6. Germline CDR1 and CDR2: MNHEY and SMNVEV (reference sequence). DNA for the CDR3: TGTGCCAGCAGTGACCGGGACAGGGGGGTCTACGAGCAGTACTTC. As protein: CASSDRDRGVYEQYF.

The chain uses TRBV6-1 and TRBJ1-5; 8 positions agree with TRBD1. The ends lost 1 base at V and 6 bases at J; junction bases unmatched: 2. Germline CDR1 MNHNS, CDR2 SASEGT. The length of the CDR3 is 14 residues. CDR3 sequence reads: CASSEGDRGQPQHF. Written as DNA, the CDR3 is TGTGCCAGCAGTGAAGGAGACAGGGGTCAGCCCCAGCATTTT.

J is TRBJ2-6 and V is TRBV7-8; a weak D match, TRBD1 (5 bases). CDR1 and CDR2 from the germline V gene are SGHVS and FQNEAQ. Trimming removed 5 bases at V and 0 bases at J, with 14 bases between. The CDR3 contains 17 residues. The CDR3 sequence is CASSVKDNLSGANVLTF. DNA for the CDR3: TGTGCCAGCAGCGTAAAGGACAACCTCTCTGGGGCCAACGTCCTGACTTTC.

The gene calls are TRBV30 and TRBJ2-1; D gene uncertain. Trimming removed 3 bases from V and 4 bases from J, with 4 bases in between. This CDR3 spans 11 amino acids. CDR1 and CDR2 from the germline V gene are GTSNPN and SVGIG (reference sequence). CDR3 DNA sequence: TGTGCCTGGAGGCGATACAATGAGCAGTTCTTC. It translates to CAWRRYNEQFF.

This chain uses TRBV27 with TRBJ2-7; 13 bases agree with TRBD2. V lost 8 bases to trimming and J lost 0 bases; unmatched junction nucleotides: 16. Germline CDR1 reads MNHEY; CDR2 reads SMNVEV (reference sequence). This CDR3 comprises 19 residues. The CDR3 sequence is CASRRRGLAGPTSSYEQYF. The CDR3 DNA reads TGTGCCAGCCGCAGGAGGGGACTAGCGGGGCCAACTAGCTCCTACGAGCAGTACTTC.

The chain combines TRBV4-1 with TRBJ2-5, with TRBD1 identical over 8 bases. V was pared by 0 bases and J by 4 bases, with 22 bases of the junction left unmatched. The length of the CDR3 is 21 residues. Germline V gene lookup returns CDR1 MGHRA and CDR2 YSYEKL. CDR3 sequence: CASSQDRLHGTGKLGGETQYF. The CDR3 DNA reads TGCGCCAGCAGCCAAGATCGTTTGCACGGGACAGGCAAATTAGGAGGAGAGACCCAGTACTTC.

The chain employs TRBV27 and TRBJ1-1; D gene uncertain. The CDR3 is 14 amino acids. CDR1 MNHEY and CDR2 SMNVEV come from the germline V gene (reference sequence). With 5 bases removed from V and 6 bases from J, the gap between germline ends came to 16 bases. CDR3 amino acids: CASSPTGLFPEAFF. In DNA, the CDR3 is TGTGCCAGCAGTCCCACCGGACTGTTCCCTGAAGCTTTCTTT.

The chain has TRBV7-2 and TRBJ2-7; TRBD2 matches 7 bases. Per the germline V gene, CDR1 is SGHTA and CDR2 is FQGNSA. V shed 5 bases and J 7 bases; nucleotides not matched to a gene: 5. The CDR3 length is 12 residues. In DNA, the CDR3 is TGTGCCAGCAGCAAACCCGGGGGGGAGCAGTACTTC. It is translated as CASSKPGGEQYF.

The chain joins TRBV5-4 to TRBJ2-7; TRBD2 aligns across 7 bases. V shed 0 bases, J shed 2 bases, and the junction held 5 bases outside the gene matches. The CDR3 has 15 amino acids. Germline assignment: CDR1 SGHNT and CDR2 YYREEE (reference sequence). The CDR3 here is CASSLAASGPYEQYF. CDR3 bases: TGTGCCAGCAGCTTGGCGGCTAGCGGTCCCTACGAGCAGTACTTC.

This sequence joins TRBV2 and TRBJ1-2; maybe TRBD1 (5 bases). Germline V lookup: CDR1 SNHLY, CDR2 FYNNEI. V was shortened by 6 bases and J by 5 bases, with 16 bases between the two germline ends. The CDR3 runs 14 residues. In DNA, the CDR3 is TGTGCCAGCAGCGCCCGGGGGGATGGATATGGCTACACCTTC. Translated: CASSARGDGYGYTF.

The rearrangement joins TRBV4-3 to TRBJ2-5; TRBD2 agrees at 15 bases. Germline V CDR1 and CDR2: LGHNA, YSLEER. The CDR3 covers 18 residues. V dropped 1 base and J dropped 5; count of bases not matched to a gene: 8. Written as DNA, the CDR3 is TGCGCCAGCAGCCAAGGTGGACTAGCGGGAGGGAGGGGGGAGACCCAGTACTTC. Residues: CASSQGGLAGGRGETQYF.

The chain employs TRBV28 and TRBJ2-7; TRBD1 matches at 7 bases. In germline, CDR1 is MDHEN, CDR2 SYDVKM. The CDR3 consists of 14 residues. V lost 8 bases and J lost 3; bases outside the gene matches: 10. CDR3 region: CASLRDSDYYEQYF. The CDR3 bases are TGTGCCAGCCTCAGGGACAGTGACTACTACGAGCAGTACTTC. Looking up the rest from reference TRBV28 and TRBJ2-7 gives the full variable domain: DVKVTQSSRYLVKRTGEKVFLECVQDMDHENMFWYRQDPGLGLRLIYFSYDVKMKEKGDIPEGYSVSREKKERFSLILESASTNQTSMYLCASLRDSDYYEQYFGPGTRLTVT.

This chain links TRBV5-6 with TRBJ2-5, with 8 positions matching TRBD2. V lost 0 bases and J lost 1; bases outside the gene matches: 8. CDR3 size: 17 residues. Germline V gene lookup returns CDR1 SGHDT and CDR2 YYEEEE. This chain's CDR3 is CASSLAGRGGFQETQYF. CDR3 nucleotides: TGTGCCAGCAGCTTGGCCGGACGGGGGGGCTTCCAAGAGACCCAGTACTTC.

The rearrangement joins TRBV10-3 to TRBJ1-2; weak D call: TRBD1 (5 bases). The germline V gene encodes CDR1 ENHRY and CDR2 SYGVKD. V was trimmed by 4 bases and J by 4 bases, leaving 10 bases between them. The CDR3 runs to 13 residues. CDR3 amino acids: CAISVGEAYGYTF. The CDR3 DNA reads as TGTGCCATCAGTGTAGGGGAAGCCTATGGCTACACCTTC.

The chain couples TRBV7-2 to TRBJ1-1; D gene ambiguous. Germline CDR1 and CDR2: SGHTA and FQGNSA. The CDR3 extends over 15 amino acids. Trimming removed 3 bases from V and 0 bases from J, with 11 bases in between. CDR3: CASSFAGSMNTEAFF. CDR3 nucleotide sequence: TGTGCCAGCAGCTTTGCCGGGAGCATGAACACTGAAGCTTTCTTT.

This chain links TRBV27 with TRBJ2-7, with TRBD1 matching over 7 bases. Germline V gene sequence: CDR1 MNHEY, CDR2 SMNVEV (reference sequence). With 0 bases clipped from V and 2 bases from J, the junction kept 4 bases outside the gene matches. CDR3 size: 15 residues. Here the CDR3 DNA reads TGTGCCAGCAGTTTATCGCGACAGGGTGCCTACGAGCAGTACTTC. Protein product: CASSLSRQGAYEQYF.

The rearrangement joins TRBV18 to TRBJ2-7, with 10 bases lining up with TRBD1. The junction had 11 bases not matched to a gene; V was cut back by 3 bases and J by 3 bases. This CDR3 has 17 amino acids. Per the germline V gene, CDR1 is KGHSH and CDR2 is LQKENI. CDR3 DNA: TGTGCCAGCTCACCGGATCTAGGGACAGGGGACCTCTACGAGCAGTACTTC. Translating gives CASSPDLGTGDLYEQYF.

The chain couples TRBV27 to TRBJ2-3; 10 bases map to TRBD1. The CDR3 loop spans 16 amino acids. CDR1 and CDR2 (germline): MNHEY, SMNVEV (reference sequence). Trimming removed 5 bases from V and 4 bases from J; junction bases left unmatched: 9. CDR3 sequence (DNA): TGTGCCAGCAGTCAACAACCGGGACAGGGGTCAGATACGCAGTATTTT. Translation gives CASSQQPGQGSDTQYF.

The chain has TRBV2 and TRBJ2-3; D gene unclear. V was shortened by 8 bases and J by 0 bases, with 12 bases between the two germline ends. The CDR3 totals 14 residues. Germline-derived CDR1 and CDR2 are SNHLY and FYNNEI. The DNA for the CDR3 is TGTGCCAGCGAAGAGTTTCCTAGCACAGATACGCAGTATTTT. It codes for CASEEFPSTDTQYF.

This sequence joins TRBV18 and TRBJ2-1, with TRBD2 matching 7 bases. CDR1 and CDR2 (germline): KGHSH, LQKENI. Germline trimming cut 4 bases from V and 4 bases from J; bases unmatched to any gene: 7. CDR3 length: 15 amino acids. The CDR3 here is CASSLRTSSYNEQFF. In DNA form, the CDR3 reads TGTGCCAGCTCACTTAGGACTAGTTCTTACAATGAGCAGTTCTTC. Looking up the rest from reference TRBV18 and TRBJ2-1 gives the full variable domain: NAGVMQNPRHLVRRRGQEARLRCSPMKGHSHVYWYRQLPEEGLKFMVYLQKENIIDESGMPKERFSAEFPKEGPSILRIQQVVRGDSAAYFCASSLRTSSYNEQFFGPGTRLTVL.